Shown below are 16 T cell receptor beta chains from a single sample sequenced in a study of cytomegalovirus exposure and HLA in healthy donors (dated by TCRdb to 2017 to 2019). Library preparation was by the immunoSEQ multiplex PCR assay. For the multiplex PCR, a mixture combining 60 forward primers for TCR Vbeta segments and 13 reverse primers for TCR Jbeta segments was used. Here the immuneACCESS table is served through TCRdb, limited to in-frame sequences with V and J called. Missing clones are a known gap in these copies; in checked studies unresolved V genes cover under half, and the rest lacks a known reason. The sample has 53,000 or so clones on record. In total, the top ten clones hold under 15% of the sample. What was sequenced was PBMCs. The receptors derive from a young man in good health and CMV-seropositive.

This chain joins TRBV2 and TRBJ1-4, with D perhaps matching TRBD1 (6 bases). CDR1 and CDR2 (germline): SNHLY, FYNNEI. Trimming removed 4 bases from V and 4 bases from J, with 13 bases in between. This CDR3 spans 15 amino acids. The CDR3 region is CASSGGEGVNEKLFF. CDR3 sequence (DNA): TGTGCCAGCAGTGGGGGCGAGGGGGTTAATGAAAAACTGTTTTTT.

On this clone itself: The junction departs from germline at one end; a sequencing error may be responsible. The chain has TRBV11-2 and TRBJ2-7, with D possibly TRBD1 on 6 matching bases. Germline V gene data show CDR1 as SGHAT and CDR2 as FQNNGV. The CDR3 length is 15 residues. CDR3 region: CASSLWTAYSYERYF. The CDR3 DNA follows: TGTGCCAGCAGCTTATGGACAGCCTATTCCTACGAGCGGTACTTC.

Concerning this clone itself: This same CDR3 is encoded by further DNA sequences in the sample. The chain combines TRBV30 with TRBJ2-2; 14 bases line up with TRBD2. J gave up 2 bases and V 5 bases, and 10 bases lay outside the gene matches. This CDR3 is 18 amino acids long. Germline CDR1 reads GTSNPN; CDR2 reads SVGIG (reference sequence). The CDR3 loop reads CAWGTSGRVFVNTGELFF. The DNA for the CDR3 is TGTGCCTGGGGGACTAGCGGGAGAGTTTTCGTAAACACCGGGGAGCTGTTTTTT.

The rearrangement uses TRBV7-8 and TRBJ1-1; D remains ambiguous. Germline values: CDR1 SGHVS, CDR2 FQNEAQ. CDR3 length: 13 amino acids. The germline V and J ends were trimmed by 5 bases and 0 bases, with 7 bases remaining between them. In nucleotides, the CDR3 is TGTGCCAGCAGCGGCGACATGAACACTGAAGCTTTCTTT. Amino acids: CASSGDMNTEAFF.

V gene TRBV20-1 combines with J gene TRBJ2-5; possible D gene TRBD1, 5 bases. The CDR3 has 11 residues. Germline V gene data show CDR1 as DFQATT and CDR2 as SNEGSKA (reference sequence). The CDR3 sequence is CTVQGKETQYF. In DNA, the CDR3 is TGCACCGTGCAGGGCAAAGAGACCCAGTACTTC.

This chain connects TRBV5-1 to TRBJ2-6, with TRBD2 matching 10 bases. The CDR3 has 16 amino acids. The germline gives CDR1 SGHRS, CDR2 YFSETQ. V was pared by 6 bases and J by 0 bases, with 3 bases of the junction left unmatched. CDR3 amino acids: CASTWTSGSGANVLTF. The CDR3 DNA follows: TGCGCCAGCACCTGGACTAGCGGCTCTGGGGCCAACGTCCTGACTTTC.

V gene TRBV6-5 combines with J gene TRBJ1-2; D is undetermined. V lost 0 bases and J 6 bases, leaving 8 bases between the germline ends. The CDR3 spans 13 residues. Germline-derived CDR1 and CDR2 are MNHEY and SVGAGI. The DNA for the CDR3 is TGTGCCAGCAGTTACTCGAGAGGGAATGGCTACACCTTC. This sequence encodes CASSYSRGNGYTF.

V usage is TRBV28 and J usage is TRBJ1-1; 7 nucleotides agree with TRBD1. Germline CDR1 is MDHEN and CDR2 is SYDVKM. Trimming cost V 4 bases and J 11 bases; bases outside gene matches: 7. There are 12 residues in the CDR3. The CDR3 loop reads CASSSGTVMAFF. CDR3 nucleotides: TGTGCCAGCAGTTCCGGGACAGTTATGGCTTTCTTT.

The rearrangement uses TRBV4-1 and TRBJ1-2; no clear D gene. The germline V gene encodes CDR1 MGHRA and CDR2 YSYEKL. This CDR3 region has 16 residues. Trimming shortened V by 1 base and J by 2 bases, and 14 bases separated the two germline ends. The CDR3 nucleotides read TGCGCCAGCAGCCAAGTTCTGACGAGGCAGAACTATGGCTACACCTTC. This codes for CASSQVLTRQNYGYTF.

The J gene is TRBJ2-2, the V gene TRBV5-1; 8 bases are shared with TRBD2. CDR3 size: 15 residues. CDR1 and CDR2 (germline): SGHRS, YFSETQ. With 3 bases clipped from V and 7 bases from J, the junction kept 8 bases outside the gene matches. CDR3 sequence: CASSSREGRVGELFF. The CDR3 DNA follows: TGCGCCAGCAGCTCTCGGGAGGGCCGGGTCGGGGAGCTGTTTTTT.

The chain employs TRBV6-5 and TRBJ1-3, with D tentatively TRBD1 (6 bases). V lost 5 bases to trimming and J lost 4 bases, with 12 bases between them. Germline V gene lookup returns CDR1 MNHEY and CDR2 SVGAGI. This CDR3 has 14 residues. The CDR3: CASSPRGGGNTIYF. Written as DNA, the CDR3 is TGTGCCAGCAGTCCCCGGGGGGGCGGAAACACCATATATTTT.

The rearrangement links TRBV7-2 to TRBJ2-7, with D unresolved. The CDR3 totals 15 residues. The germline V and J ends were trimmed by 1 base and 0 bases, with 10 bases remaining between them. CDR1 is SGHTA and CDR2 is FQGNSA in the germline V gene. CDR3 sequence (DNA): TGTGCCAGCAGCTTAGATCCTAGGAGCTCCTACGAGCAGTACTTC. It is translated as CASSLDPRSSYEQYF.

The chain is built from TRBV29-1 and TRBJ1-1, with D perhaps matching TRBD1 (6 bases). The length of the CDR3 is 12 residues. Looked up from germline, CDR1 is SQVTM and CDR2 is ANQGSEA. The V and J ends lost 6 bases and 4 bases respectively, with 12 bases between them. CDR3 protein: CSVVQGRTEAFF. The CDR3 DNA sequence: TGCAGCGTGGTACAGGGACGCACTGAAGCTTTCTTT.

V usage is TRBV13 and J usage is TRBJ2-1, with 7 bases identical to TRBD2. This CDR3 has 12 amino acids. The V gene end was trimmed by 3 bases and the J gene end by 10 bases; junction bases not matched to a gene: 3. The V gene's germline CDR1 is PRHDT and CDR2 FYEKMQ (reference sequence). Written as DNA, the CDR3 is TGTGCCAGCAGCTTTCTAGCGGCCGAGCAGTTCTTC. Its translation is CASSFLAAEQFF.

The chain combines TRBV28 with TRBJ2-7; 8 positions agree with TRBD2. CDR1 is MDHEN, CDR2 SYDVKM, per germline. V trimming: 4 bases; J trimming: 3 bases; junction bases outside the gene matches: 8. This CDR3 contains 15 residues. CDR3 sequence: CASSSGLAGVYEQYF. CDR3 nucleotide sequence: TGTGCCAGCAGTTCGGGGCTAGCGGGTGTCTACGAGCAGTACTTC.

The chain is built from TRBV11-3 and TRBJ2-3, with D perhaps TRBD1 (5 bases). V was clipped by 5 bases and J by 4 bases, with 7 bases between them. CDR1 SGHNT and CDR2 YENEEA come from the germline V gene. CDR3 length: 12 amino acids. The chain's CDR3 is CASSARADTQYF. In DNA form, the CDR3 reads TGTGCCAGCAGCGCCAGGGCAGATACGCAGTATTTT.